This T cell receptor (beta chain) comes out of a study of molecular identifiers for immune sequencing clone quantification. Study background: Replicates split RNA from approximately 20,000 or 100,000 naive CD8 cells five ways, and the researchers sequenced four portions.

In preparing bulk TCR libraries, previously described methods and listed TCR primers were used. TCRdb re-called the PCR reads through MiXCR, storing one row per CDR3 protein. The repertoire consists of about 510,000 distinct CDR3 sequences, with roughly 23% occurring once and the leading ten covering around 0.86%. CDR1 is KGHSH, CDR2 LQKENI, per germline. Trimming left V 6 bases short and J 5 bases short, with 14 bases between. CDR3 length equals 13 residues. Naive CD8 sequencing libraries were generated from 20,000 to 1,000,000 sorted cells, with 10%, 30% or 50% RNA as input. This clonotype was seen only a few times.

The clonotype originates from a human donor in good health. Some libraries in this study had Jurkat cell RNA spiked in. The rearrangement joins TRBV18 to TRBJ2-7, with D perhaps assigned TRBD1 or TRBD2 (5 bases each). The source material was naive CD8+ T cells from blood, with Jurkat cell RNA spiked in. Subset given: FACS-sorted CD8+CD4-CCR7+CD45RA+ naive T cells. DNA for the CDR3: TGTGCCAGCTCCGGGGACCCGTCGGACGAGCAGTACTTC. Amino acids: CASSGDPSDEQYF.